This T cell receptor beta chain was recovered during a study of CD8 T cells in Susac syndrome. This CDR3 spans 13 amino acids. V was pared by 4 bases and J by 0 bases, with 9 bases between. Germline CDR1 is GTSNPN and CDR2 is SVGIG (reference sequence). Random hexamers primed reverse transcription of about 0.5 to 1 ug RNA. TCRdb called the immunoSEQ multiplex PCR reads again in MiXCR, with one record for every CDR3 protein. The profile covers about 200,000 distinct CDR3 sequences, with 95% appearing a single time and just over 0.08% taken by the ten largest. The sequenced sample consisted of CD4+ T cells from PBMCs. The TCR was taken from a human donor with multiple sclerosis. The J gene is TRBJ1-2, the V gene TRBV30; D is unresolved. Written as DNA, the CDR3 is TGTGCCTGGACAGAGGGAGCTAACTATGGCTACACCTTC. This gives the protein CAWTEGANYGYTF.